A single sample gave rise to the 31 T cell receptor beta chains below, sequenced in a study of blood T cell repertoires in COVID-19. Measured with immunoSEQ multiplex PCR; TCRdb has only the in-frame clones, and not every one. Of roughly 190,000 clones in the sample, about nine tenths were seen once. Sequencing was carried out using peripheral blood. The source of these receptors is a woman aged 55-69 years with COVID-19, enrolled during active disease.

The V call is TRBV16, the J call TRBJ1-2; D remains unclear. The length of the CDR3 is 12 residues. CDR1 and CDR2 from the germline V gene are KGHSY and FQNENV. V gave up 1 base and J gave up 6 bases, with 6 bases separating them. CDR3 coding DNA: TGTGCCAGCAGCCAATGGAGGAATGGCTACACCTTC. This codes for CASSQWRNGYTF.

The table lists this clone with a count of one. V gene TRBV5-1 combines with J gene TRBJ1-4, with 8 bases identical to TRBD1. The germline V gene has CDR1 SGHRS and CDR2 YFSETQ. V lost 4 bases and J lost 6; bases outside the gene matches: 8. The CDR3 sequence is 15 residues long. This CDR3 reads CASSPGQGPDEKLFF. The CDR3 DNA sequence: TGCGCCAGCAGCCCAGGACAGGGTCCTGATGAAAAACTGTTTTTT.

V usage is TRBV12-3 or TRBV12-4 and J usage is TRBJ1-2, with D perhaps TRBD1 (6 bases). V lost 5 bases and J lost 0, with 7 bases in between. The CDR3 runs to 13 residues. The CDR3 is CASSTGTNYGYTF. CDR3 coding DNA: TGTGCCAGCAGTACAGGGACTAACTATGGCTACACCTTC.

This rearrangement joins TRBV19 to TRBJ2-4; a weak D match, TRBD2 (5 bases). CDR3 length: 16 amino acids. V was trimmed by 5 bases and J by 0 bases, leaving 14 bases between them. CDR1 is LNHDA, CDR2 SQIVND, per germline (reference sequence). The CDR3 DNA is TGTGCCAGTAGTCACCGGGAAGCCTTAGCCAAAAACATTCAGTACTTC. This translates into CASSHREALAKNIQYF.

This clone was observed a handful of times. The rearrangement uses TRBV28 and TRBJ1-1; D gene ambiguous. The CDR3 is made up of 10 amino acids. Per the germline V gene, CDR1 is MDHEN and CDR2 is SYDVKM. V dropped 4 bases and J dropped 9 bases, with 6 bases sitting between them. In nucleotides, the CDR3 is TGTGCCAGCAGTTCTATACAAGCTTTCTTT. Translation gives CASSSIQAFF.

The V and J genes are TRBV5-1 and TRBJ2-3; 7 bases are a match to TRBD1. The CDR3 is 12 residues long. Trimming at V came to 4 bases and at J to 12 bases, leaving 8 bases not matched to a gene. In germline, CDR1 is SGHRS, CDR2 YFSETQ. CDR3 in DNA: TGCGCCAGCAGCCCTGGGACAGAGACACAGTATTTT. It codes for CASSPGTETQYF.

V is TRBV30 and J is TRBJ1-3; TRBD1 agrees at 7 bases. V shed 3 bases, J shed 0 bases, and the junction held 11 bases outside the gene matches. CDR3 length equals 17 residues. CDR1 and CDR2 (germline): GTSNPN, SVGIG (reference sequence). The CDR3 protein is CAWRRRRQGYSGNTIYF. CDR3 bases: TGTGCCTGGAGGCGGCGGAGACAGGGTTACTCTGGAAACACCATATATTTT.

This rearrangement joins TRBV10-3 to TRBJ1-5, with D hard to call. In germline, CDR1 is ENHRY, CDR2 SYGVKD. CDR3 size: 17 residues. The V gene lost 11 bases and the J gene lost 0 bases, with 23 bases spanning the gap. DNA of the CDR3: TGTGCCTCACGTCGTTCAGGCAGAGAAGATAGCAATCAGCCCCAGCATTTT. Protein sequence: CASRRSGREDSNQPQHF.

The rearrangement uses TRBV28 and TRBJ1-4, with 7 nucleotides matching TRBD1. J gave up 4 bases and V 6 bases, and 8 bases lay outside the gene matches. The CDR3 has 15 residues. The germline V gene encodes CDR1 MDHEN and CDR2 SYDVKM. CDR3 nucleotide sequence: TGTGCCAGCAGGTCAGGGGGTGTGGGTAATGAAAAACTGTTTTTT. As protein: CASRSGGVGNEKLFF.

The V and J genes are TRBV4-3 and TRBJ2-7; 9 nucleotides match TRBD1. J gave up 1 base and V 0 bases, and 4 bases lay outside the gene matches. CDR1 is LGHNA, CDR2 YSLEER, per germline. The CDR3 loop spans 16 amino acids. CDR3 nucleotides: TGCGCCAGCAGCCAAGATTGGACAGGGGTTTCCTACGAGCAGTACTTC. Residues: CASSQDWTGVSYEQYF.

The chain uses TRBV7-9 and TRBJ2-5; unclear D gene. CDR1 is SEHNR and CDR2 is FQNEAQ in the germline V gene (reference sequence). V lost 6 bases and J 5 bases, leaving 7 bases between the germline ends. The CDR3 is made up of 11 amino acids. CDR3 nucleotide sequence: TGTGCCAGCAGATTGCAGGAGACCCAGTACTTC. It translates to CASRLQETQYF.

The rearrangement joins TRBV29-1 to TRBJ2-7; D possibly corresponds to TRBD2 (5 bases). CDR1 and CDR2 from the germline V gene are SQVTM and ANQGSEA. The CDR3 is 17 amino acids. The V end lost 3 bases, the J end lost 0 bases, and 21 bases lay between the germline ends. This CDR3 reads CSVETPFGGAGSYEQYF. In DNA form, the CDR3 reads TGCAGCGTTGAGACCCCATTCGGAGGAGCCGGCTCCTACGAGCAGTACTTC.

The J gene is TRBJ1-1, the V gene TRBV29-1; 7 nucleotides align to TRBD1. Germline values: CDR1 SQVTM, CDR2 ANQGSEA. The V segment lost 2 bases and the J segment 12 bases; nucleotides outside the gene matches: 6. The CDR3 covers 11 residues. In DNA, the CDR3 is TGCAGCGTTGAAATGACAGGGAAGTCTTTCTTT. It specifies CSVEMTGKSFF.

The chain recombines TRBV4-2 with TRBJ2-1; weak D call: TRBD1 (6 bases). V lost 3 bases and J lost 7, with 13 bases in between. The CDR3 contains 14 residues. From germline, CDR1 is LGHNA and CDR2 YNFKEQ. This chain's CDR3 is CASSQAGDRNEQFF. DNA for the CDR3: TGTGCCAGCAGCCAGGCTGGAGACAGGAATGAGCAGTTCTTC.

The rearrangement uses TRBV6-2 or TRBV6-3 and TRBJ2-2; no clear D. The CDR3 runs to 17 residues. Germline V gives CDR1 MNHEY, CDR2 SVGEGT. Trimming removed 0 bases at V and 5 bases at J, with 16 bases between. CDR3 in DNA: TGTGCCAGCAGTTACTCGTTGGTCGGAGAAGGAACCGGGGAGCTGTTTTTT. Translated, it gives CASSYSLVGEGTGELFF.

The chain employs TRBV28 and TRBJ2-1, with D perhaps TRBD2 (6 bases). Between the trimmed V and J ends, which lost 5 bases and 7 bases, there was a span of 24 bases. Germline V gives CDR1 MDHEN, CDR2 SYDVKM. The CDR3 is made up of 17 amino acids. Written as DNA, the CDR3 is TGTGCCAGCAGTCTCATGACTTGGCCTACGGGGACTAATGAGCAGTTCTTC. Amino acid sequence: CASSLMTWPTGTNEQFF. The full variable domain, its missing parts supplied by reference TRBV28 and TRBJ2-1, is DVKVTQSSRYLVKRTGEKVFLECVQDMDHENMFWYRQDPGLGLRLIYFSYDVKMKEKGDIPEGYSVSREKKERFSLILESASTNQTSMYLCASSLMTWPTGTNEQFFGPGTRLTVL.

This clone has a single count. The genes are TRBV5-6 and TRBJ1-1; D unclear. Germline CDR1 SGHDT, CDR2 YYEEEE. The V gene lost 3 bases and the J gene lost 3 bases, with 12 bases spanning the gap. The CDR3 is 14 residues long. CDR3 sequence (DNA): TGTGCCAGCAGCTCAAGACGGGATGACACTGAAGCTTTCTTT. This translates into CASSSRRDDTEAFF.

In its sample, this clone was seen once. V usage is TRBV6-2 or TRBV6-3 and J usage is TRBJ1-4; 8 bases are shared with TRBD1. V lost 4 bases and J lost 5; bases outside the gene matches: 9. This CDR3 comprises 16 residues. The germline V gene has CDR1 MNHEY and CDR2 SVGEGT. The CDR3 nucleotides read TGTGCCAGCAGTTGGGACAGGATGGGGCAAAATGAAAAACTGTTTTTT. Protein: CASSWDRMGQNEKLFF.

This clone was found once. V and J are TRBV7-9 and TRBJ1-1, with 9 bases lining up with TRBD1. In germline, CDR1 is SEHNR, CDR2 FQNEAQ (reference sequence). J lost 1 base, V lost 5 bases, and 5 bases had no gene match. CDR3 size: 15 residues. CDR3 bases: TGTGCCAGCAGCCCACAGGGACAGGGGAACACTGAAGCTTTCTTT. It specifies CASSPQGQGNTEAFF.

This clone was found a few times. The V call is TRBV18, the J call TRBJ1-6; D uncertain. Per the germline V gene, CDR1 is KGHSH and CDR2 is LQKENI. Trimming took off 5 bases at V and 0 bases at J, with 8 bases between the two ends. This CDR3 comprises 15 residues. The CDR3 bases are TGTGCCAGCTCAGAACAAAGCTCCTATAATTCACCCCTCCACTTT. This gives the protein CASSEQSSYNSPLHF.

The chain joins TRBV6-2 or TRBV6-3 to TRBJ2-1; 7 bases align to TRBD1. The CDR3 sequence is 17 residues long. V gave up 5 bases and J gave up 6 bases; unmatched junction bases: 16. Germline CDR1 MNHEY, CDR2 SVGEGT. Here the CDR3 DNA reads TGTGCCAGCAGTCTGAACCCAGGGGGAACTAGGGCCAATGAGCAGTTCTTC. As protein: CASSLNPGGTRANEQFF.

The CDR3 protein is CSAGLAGVTDTQYF. Written as DNA, the CDR3 is TGCAGCGCGGGACTAGCGGGAGTCACAGATACGCAGTATTTT. The chain carries TRBV29-1 and TRBJ2-3; 14 positions match TRBD2. The CDR3 sequence is 14 residues long. Trimming at V came to 7 bases and at J to 2 bases, leaving 2 bases not matched to a gene. Germline V lookup: CDR1 SQVTM, CDR2 ANQGSEA.

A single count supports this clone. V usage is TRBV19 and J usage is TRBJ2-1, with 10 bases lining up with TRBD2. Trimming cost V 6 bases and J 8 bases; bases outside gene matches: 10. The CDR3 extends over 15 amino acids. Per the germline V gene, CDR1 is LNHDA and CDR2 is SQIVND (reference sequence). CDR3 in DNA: TGTGCCAGTAGCCCAGCGGGAGGGCCGATCTATGAGCAGTTCTTC. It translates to CASSPAGGPIYEQFF.

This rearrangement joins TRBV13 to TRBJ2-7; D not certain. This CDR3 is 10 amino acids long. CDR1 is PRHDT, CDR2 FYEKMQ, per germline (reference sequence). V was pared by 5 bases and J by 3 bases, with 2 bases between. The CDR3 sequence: CASSRYEQYF. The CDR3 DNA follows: TGTGCCAGCAGCCGCTACGAGCAGTACTTC.

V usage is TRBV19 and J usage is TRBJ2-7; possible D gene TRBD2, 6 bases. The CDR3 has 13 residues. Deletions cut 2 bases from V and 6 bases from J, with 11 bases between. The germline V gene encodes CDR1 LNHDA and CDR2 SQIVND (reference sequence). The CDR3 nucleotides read TGTGCCAGTAGTATAACGGGAGCGAGCGAGCAGTACTTC. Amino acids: CASSITGASEQYF. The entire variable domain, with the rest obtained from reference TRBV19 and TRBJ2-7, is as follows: DGGITQSPKYLFRKEGQNVTLSCEQNLNHDAMYWYRQDPGQGLRLIYYSQIVNDFQKGDIAEGYSVSREKKESFPLTVTSAQKNPTAFYLCASSITGASEQYFGPGTRLTVT.

The CDR3 nucleotides are TGTGCCAGCAGTAACAGGGTCGAGCAGTACTTC. Its translation is CASSNRVEQYF. V and J are TRBV25-1 and TRBJ2-7; D possibly corresponds to TRBD1 (6 bases). CDR3 length: 11 amino acids. Trimming left V 5 bases short and J 6 bases short, with 8 bases between. CDR1 is MGHDK and CDR2 is SYGVNS in the germline V gene.

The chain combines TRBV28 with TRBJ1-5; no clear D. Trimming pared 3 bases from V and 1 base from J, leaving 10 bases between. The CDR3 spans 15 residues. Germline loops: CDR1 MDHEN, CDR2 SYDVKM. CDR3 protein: CASSFMELSNQPQHF. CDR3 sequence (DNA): TGTGCCAGCAGTTTTATGGAACTAAGCAATCAGCCCCAGCATTTT.

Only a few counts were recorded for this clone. The DNA of the CDR3 is TGCAGCGTTGAACGCGGACAGGGTATTTATGGCTACACCTTC. Encoded protein: CSVERGQGIYGYTF. V and J are TRBV29-1 and TRBJ1-2, with 8 bases aligning to TRBD1. The CDR3 loop spans 14 amino acids. Germline CDR1 reads SQVTM; CDR2 reads ANQGSEA. V lost 2 bases and J lost 5; bases outside the gene matches: 7.

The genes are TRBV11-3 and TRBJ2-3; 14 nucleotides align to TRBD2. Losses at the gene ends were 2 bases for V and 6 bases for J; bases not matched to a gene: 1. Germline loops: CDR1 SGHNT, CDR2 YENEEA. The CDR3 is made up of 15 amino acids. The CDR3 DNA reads TGTGCCAGCAGCTTAAGGACTAGCGGGAGGGATACGCAGTATTTT. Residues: CASSLRTSGRDTQYF. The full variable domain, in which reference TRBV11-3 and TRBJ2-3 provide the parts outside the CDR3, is EAGVVQSPRYKIIEKKQPVAFWCNPISGHNTLYWYLQNLGQGPELLIRYENEEAVDDSQLPKDRFSAERLKGVDSTLKIQPAELGDSAVYLCASSLRTSGRDTQYFGPGTRLTVL.

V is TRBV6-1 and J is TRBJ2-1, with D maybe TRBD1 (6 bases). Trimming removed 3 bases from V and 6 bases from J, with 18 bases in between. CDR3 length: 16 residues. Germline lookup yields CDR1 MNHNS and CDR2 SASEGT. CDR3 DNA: TGTGCCAGCAGTGATTCTTTACGACAGGCGCGCAATGAGCAGTTCTTC. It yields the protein CASSDSLRQARNEQFF.

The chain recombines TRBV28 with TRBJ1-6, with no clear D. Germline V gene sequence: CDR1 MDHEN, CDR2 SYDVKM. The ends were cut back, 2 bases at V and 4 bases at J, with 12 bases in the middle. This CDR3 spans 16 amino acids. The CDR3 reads CASSLVASPYNSPLHF. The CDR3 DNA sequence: TGTGCCAGCAGTTTAGTCGCCAGTCCTTATAATTCACCCCTCCACTTT.